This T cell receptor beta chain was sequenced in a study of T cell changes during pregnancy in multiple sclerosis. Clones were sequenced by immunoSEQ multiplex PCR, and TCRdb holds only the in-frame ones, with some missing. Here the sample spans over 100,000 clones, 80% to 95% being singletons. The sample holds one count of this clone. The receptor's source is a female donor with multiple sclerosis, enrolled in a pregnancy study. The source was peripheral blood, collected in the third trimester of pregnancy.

For the CDR3, the DNA is TGTGCCAGCAGTGAGGACAGGTCGGGAGAGCAGTACTTC. As protein: CASSEDRSGEQYF. V usage is TRBV9 and J usage is TRBJ2-7; 7 nucleotides align to TRBD1. Germline assignment: CDR1 SGDLS and CDR2 YYNGEE. The CDR3 consists of 13 residues. V lost 5 bases to trimming and J lost 7 bases; unmatched junction nucleotides: 9.